The 19 T cell receptor beta chains below come from one sample, sequenced in a study of shared clonotypes between healthy human individuals. Data came from immunoSEQ multiplex PCR; TCRdb stores just in-frame clones and leaves some out. The sample has millions of clones, more than 90% seen once; the top ten hold over 0.12%. Specimen: naive CD4+ T cells sorted from blood. Subset here: CD45RA+ positively selected. The receptors derive from a man aged 18-30 years in good health.

Turning to this clone: The same CDR3 also results from other DNA sequences found in this sample. The rearrangement joins TRBV28 to TRBJ1-6; possibly TRBD1 for D (5 bases). CDR1 MDHEN and CDR2 SYDVKM come from the germline V gene. The CDR3 is 14 amino acids. Trimming took off 3 bases at V and 7 bases at J, with 10 bases between the two ends. The DNA for the CDR3 is TGTGCCAGCAGTTTGAATCGGGGGAATTCACCCCTCCACTTT. Residues: CASSLNRGNSPLHF. The full variable domain, completed using reference TRBV28 and TRBJ1-6, is DVKVTQSSRYLVKRTGEKVFLECVQDMDHENMFWYRQDPGLGLRLIYFSYDVKMKEKGDIPEGYSVSREKKERFSLILESASTNQTSMYLCASSLNRGNSPLHFGNGTRLTVT.

The chain employs TRBV10-1 and TRBJ2-7, with 8 bases lining up with TRBD2. CDR1 is WNHNN and CDR2 is SYGVQD in the germline V gene (reference sequence). The CDR3 totals 14 residues. The junction had 4 bases not matched to a gene; V was cut back by 4 bases and J by 2 bases. The CDR3 bases are TGCGCCAGCAGTGTTACTAGCGGTCCCTACGAGCAGTACTTC. Amino acids: CASSVTSGPYEQYF.

The CDR3 nucleotides are TGTGCCTGGAGTCCCTACCAAGGACGAGACAATCAGCCCCAGCATTTT. Residues: CAWSPYQGRDNQPQHF. The chain employs TRBV30 and TRBJ1-5; the D is unclear. V was pared by 2 bases and J by 3 bases, with 17 bases between. This CDR3 contains 16 residues. Looked up from germline, CDR1 is GTSNPN and CDR2 is SVGIG (reference sequence).

This chain's CDR3 is CASSVSRGRGIDTQYF. The CDR3 DNA reads TGTGCCAGCAGCGTCAGCAGGGGGCGCGGGATCGATACGCAGTATTTT. V gene TRBV5-8 combines with J gene TRBJ2-3, with TRBD1 matching over 8 bases. The CDR3 totals 16 residues. Losses at the gene ends were 4 bases for V and 6 bases for J; bases not matched to a gene: 13. In germline, CDR1 is SGHTS, CDR2 YDEGEE.

The chain uses TRBV6-1 and TRBJ2-6, with D maybe TRBD2 (5 bases). The V end was cut by 4 bases, the J end by 2 bases, with 9 bases between. This CDR3 spans 15 amino acids. The germline V gene has CDR1 MNHNS and CDR2 SASEGT. The CDR3 DNA is TGTGCCAGCAGTGCCTATAGCGCTGGGGCCAACGTCCTGACTTTC. This gives the protein CASSAYSAGANVLTF.

Of note for this clone: At the DNA level, this CDR3 is encoded by other sequences in the same sample as well. The rearrangement links TRBV5-1 to TRBJ2-2; D is perhaps TRBD1 (7 bases). Between the trimmed V and J ends, which lost 0 bases and 3 bases, there was a span of 12 bases. The CDR3 consists of 16 residues. Germline V gives CDR1 SGHRS, CDR2 YFSETQ. The CDR3 region is CASSLAGGGYTGELFF. The CDR3 bases are TGCGCCAGCAGCTTGGCCGGAGGGGGCTACACCGGGGAGCTGTTTTTT.

This chain uses TRBV6-5 with TRBJ2-2; perhaps TRBD1 as D (6 bases). The CDR3 sequence is 15 residues long. The germline V gene has CDR1 MNHEY and CDR2 SVGAGI. The ends were cut back, 1 base at V and 3 bases at J, with 9 bases in the middle. The CDR3 sequence is CASSYWDTHTGELFF. CDR3 sequence (DNA): TGTGCCAGCAGTTACTGGGACACCCACACCGGGGAGCTGTTTTTT.

The chain joins TRBV5-1 to TRBJ1-2; weak D call: TRBD1 (5 bases). This CDR3 comprises 15 residues. Trimming removed 0 bases from V and 1 base from J, with 10 bases in between. Germline V gives CDR1 SGHRS, CDR2 YFSETQ. The DNA of the CDR3 is TGCGCCAGCAGCTTGGGACAGACGCTTAACTATGGCTACACCTTC. This gives the protein CASSLGQTLNYGYTF.

V gene TRBV5-4 combines with J gene TRBJ1-6; tentatively, D is TRBD1 (5 bases). V dropped 4 bases and J dropped 6 bases, with 11 bases sitting between them. The length of the CDR3 is 14 residues. Per the germline V gene, CDR1 is SGHNT and CDR2 is YYREEE (reference sequence). Here the CDR3 reads CASSPDGGNSPLHF. CDR3 DNA: TGTGCCAGCAGCCCCGACGGGGGTAATTCACCCCTCCACTTT.

A note on this clone: This CDR3 is also generated by other DNA sequences in the sample. The rearrangement joins TRBV5-1 to TRBJ2-3; 10 bases align to TRBD2. The CDR3 totals 16 residues. The germline CDR1 and CDR2 sequences are SGHRS and YFSETQ. With V trimmed by 4 bases and J by 1 base, 6 bases remained unmatched. The CDR3 protein is CASSLERGGRTDTQYF. CDR3 nucleotides: TGCGCCAGCAGCCTAGAGCGGGGGGGCCGCACAGATACGCAGTATTTT.

The chain uses TRBV6-6 and TRBJ1-3; 7 positions match TRBD1. Germline lookup yields CDR1 MNHNY and CDR2 SVGAGI (reference sequence). There are 15 residues in the CDR3. The V gene end was trimmed by 5 bases and the J gene end by 2 bases; junction bases not matched to a gene: 6. CDR3 DNA: TGTGCCAGCAGTCGACAGGGAGGAACTGGAAACACCATATATTTT. It encodes CASSRQGGTGNTIYF.

The J gene is TRBJ1-2, the V gene TRBV11-2; D may be TRBD1 (6 bases). Germline lookup yields CDR1 SGHAT and CDR2 FQNNGV. The V and J ends lost 5 bases and 4 bases respectively, with 11 bases between them. There are 13 residues in the CDR3. The CDR3 bases are TGTGCCAGCAGCCCAGGGGATTTCTATGGCTACACCTTC. Its translation is CASSPGDFYGYTF.

As regards this clone: Other nucleotide sequences from this sample produce the same CDR3. The genes are TRBV4-1 and TRBJ1-1; D not certain. CDR3 length equals 14 residues. V was trimmed by 1 base and J by 1 base, leaving 7 bases between them. The germline gives CDR1 MGHRA, CDR2 YSYEKL. The CDR3, as DNA: TGCGCCAGCAGCCAAGTTGTAGGGAACACTGAAGCTTTCTTT. Protein: CASSQVVGNTEAFF.

J is TRBJ1-2 and V is TRBV28; possibly TRBD1 for D (6 bases). Between the trimmed V and J ends, which lost 7 bases and 1 base, there was a span of 7 bases. Germline V CDR1 and CDR2: MDHEN, SYDVKM. CDR3 length: 12 residues. CDR3 region: CASKDSNYGYTF. The CDR3 DNA reads as TGTGCCAGCAAGGACAGTAACTATGGCTACACCTTC.

Details on this clone: Other nucleotide sequences from this sample produce the same CDR3. V usage is TRBV7-2 and J usage is TRBJ2-3; 8 bases line up with TRBD2. V lost 3 bases to trimming and J lost 1 base; unmatched junction nucleotides: 0. The germline V gene encodes CDR1 SGHTA and CDR2 FQGNSA. There are 14 residues in the CDR3. As DNA, the CDR3 is TGTGCCAGCAGCTTCGGGGGGGGCACAGATACGCAGTATTTT. Translating it yields CASSFGGGTDTQYF.

This clone was seen a handful of times. This chain links TRBV30 with TRBJ2-2, with D unclear. V shed 8 bases and J shed 1 base, with 8 bases lying between them. The germline V gene has CDR1 GTSNPN and CDR2 SVGIG (reference sequence). The CDR3 runs to 12 residues. The CDR3, as DNA: TGTGCCCGTGGAGAGAACACCGGGGAGCTGTTTTTT. Translated: CARGENTGELFF.

The chain couples TRBV28 to TRBJ2-7; D remains ambiguous. The CDR3 spans 12 residues. Trimming took off 6 bases at V and 7 bases at J, with 13 bases between the two ends. Germline values: CDR1 MDHEN, CDR2 SYDVKM. This CDR3 reads CASRIPQAEQYF. The CDR3 DNA reads TGTGCCAGCAGGATACCTCAAGCTGAGCAGTACTTC.

V gene TRBV15 combines with J gene TRBJ1-4; D remains unclear. Between the trimmed V and J ends, which lost 3 bases and 5 bases, there was a span of 16 bases. Germline loops: CDR1 LNHNV, CDR2 YYDKDF (reference sequence). This CDR3 comprises 16 residues. This CDR3 reads CATSRDALTINEKLFF. The CDR3 DNA is TGTGCCACCAGCAGGGACGCCCTGACCATCAATGAAAAACTGTTTTTT.

This rearrangement joins TRBV10-3 to TRBJ2-7, with 13 bases matching TRBD2. The CDR3 totals 15 residues. The V gene end was trimmed by 10 bases and the J gene end by 4 bases; junction bases not matched to a gene: 10. Germline CDR1 and CDR2: ENHRY and SYGVKD. CDR3 nucleotides: TGTGCCACCTGGACTAGCGGGGGAACTCTTTACGAGCAGTACTTC. It encodes CATWTSGGTLYEQYF.